One and the same sample provided the 26 T cell receptor beta chains below, sequenced in a study of blood T cell repertoires in COVID-19. TCRdb's copy holds only in-frame clones and misses some; the assay was immunoSEQ multiplex PCR. The sample contains some 83,000 clones, about 83% of which appear only once. The specimen sequenced was peripheral blood. These TCRs come from a man aged 50 or older with active COVID-19.

In its sample, this clone was seen once. This sequence joins TRBV19 and TRBJ1-3; D is uncertain. Trimming took off 7 bases at V and 4 bases at J, with 11 bases between the two ends. The CDR3 is 13 residues long. From germline, CDR1 is LNHDA and CDR2 SQIVND (reference sequence). The CDR3 bases are TGTGCCAGTAAGGCGCAGGTCGGAAACACCATATATTTT. Translating gives CASKAQVGNTIYF.

The rearrangement links TRBV28 to TRBJ1-5; TRBD1 agrees at 8 bases. Looked up from germline, CDR1 is MDHEN and CDR2 is SYDVKM. CDR3 length: 17 residues. The trim removed 8 bases at V and 0 bases at J, leaving 12 bases unmatched. The DNA of the CDR3 is TGTGCCAGCCGACAGGGGAGAAGGGGGTTTAGCAATCAGCCCCAGCATTTT. Translating gives CASRQGRRGFSNQPQHF.

The V call is TRBV5-1, the J call TRBJ2-3; D might be TRBD1 (5 bases). V was clipped by 0 bases and J by 5 bases, with 16 bases between them. The CDR3 consists of 16 residues. Germline V lookup: CDR1 SGHRS, CDR2 YFSETQ. CDR3: CASSLANQGVGDTQYF. In nucleotides, the CDR3 is TGCGCCAGCAGCTTGGCCAACCAGGGCGTGGGAGATACGCAGTATTTT.

The table lists this clone with a count of one. This chain links TRBV6-5 with TRBJ2-6, with a weak D call TRBD2 (6 bases). V lost 0 bases to trimming and J lost 2 bases, with 8 bases between them. Germline values: CDR1 MNHEY, CDR2 SVGAGI. CDR3 length equals 16 residues. The CDR3 is CASSYSWGAGANVLTF. The DNA of the CDR3 is TGTGCCAGCAGTTACTCCTGGGGGGCTGGGGCCAACGTCCTGACTTTC.

V and J are TRBV30 and TRBJ1-6; 11 bases are a match to TRBD1. Unmatched junction bases numbered 3, after V lost 5 bases and J lost 0 bases. The germline gives CDR1 GTSNPN, CDR2 SVGIG (reference sequence). The CDR3 contains 16 residues. The CDR3 protein is CAWGGQGVSYNSPLHF. In nucleotides, the CDR3 is TGTGCCTGGGGGGGACAGGGGGTCTCCTATAATTCACCCCTCCACTTT.

This chain uses TRBV5-5 with TRBJ1-6; a weak D match, TRBD1 (5 bases). V lost 2 bases, J lost 6 bases, and 15 bases lay in between. The CDR3 extends over 16 amino acids. Germline CDR1 reads SGHKS; CDR2 reads YYEKEE (reference sequence). The CDR3 region has the DNA TGTGCCAGCAGCTTAGGGACTCCTAGGTCTAATTCACCCCTCCACTTT. Encoded protein: CASSLGTPRSNSPLHF.

The chain joins TRBV5-1 to TRBJ2-4; 7 bases are a match to TRBD1. The CDR3 is made up of 14 amino acids. V trimming: 5 bases; J trimming: 5 bases; junction bases outside the gene matches: 7. Germline V lookup: CDR1 SGHRS, CDR2 YFSETQ. This CDR3 is CASSFRDSQNIQYF. The CDR3 coding sequence is TGCGCCAGCAGTTTCCGGGACAGCCAAAACATTCAGTACTTC.

J is TRBJ2-4 and V is TRBV4-3, with 10 positions matching TRBD2. The CDR3 totals 19 residues. CDR1 is LGHNA and CDR2 is YSLEER in the germline V gene. After removal of 2 bases from V and 0 bases from J, the junction contained 10 bases not matched to a gene. The CDR3 bases are TGCGCCAGCAGCCAATACGCTAGCGGGAGTCGTTTAGCCAAAAACATTCAGTACTTC. This translates into CASSQYASGSRLAKNIQYF.

CDR3: CASSFVGARATNEKLFF. CDR3 sequence (DNA): TGTGCCAGCAGTTTCGTGGGGGCCAGGGCAACTAATGAAAAACTGTTTTTT. The chain joins TRBV28 to TRBJ1-4; D is perhaps TRBD1 (6 bases). V dropped 3 bases and J dropped 0 bases, with 14 bases sitting between them. Per the germline V gene, CDR1 is MDHEN and CDR2 is SYDVKM. This CDR3 is 17 amino acids long.

Here the CDR3 DNA reads TGTGCCAGCAGCCAGATCTCCGGGACAGGGGGAGTTTTCTTT. It codes for CASSQISGTGGVFF. The chain employs TRBV11-2 and TRBJ1-1, with TRBD1 matching 11 bases. Trimming took 5 bases from V and 13 from J; bases not matched to a gene: 12. Germline V gives CDR1 SGHAT, CDR2 FQNNGV. The CDR3 runs to 14 residues.

The chain recombines TRBV3-1 (or the pseudogene TRBV3-2) with TRBJ1-2, with 7 bases that match TRBD1. CDR1 LGHDT and CDR2 YNNKEL come from the germline V gene (reference sequence). J gave up 8 bases and V 0 bases, and 6 bases lay outside the gene matches. The CDR3 totals 14 residues. The CDR3 nucleotides read TGTGCCAGCAGCCAAGATCAGGGGGGCTACGGCTACACCTTC. Amino acids: CASSQDQGGYGYTF.

The V call is TRBV5-6, the J call TRBJ2-5, with 7 bases identical to TRBD1. The CDR3 contains 16 residues. The germline V gene encodes CDR1 SGHDT and CDR2 YYEEEE. Trimming removed 0 bases from V and 6 bases from J; junction bases left unmatched: 11. In DNA form, the CDR3 reads TGTGCCAGCAGCTTGGCCCCCAGGGGGTACCGGCAGACCCAGTACTTC. Translation gives CASSLAPRGYRQTQYF. Based on the CDR3 plus reference TRBV5-6 and TRBJ2-5, the full variable domain is DAGVTQSPTHLIKTRGQQVTLRCSPKSGHDTVSWYQQALGQGPQFIFQYYEEEERQRGNFPDRFSGHQFPNYSSELNVNALLLGDSALYLCASSLAPRGYRQTQYFGPGTRLLVL.

A note on this clone: This CDR3 is also generated by other DNA sequences in the sample. The chain employs TRBV29-1 and TRBJ1-1; 7 bases are shared with TRBD1. This CDR3 region has 12 residues. The V gene end was trimmed by 8 bases and the J gene end by 1 base; junction bases not matched to a gene: 4. Germline V CDR1 and CDR2: SQVTM, ANQGSEA. CDR3 coding DNA: TGCAGCTCCCGGACAGGGAACACTGAAGCTTTCTTT. It codes for CSSRTGNTEAFF.

The chain joins TRBV5-4 to TRBJ2-5; D might be TRBD1 (6 bases). CDR1 SGHNT and CDR2 YYREEE come from the germline V gene (reference sequence). The CDR3 extends over 15 amino acids. V lost 4 bases, J lost 5 bases, and 18 bases lay in between. CDR3 region: CASSVGTLTRETQYF. The CDR3 DNA sequence: TGTGCCAGCAGCGTCGGGACACTCACGAGGGAGACCCAGTACTTC.

V usage is TRBV24-1 and J usage is TRBJ2-7; no firm D call. Germline V gene data show CDR1 as KGHDR and CDR2 as SFDVKD. This CDR3 comprises 12 residues. V lost 3 bases, J lost 3 bases, and 5 bases lay in between. For the CDR3, the DNA is TGTGCCACCAGTGATCCGGGCTACGAGCAGTACTTC. Its protein is CATSDPGYEQYF.

This chain joins TRBV11-2 and TRBJ2-2; D perhaps matches TRBD2 (6 bases). The CDR3 contains 16 residues. Trimming removed 3 bases from V and 1 base from J, with 12 bases in between. Germline assignment: CDR1 SGHAT and CDR2 FQNNGV. This CDR3 is CASSLEGTWNTGELFF. CDR3 nucleotide sequence: TGTGCCAGCAGCTTGGAAGGGACTTGGAACACCGGGGAGCTGTTTTTT.

The chain joins TRBV4-1 to TRBJ2-1; 12 positions agree with TRBD2. Germline CDR1 reads MGHRA; CDR2 reads YSYEKL. V gave up 0 bases and J gave up 2 bases; unmatched junction bases: 8. This CDR3 is 19 amino acids long. The CDR3: CASSQDVRLAGGPYNEQFF. CDR3 nucleotides: TGCGCCAGCAGCCAAGATGTTAGGCTAGCGGGAGGGCCCTACAATGAGCAGTTCTTC.

This chain connects TRBV7-9 to TRBJ1-4, with TRBD1 as a possible D gene (6 bases). This CDR3 spans 15 amino acids. CDR1 is SEHNR and CDR2 is FQNEAQ in the germline V gene (reference sequence). Deletions cut 1 base from V and 5 bases from J, with 11 bases between. CDR3 loop: CASSLGEGTNEKLFF. In DNA, the CDR3 is TGTGCCAGCAGCTTAGGGGAGGGGACAAATGAAAAACTGTTTTTT.

The CDR3 region has the DNA TGTGCCTGGAGCCCGGACACTAATCAGCCCCAGCATTTT. It translates to CAWSPDTNQPQHF. The V call is TRBV30, the J call TRBJ1-5, with D perhaps matching TRBD1 (5 bases). The V gene lost 3 bases and the J gene lost 4 bases, with 10 bases spanning the gap. The CDR3 runs to 13 residues. Germline values: CDR1 GTSNPN, CDR2 SVGIG (reference sequence).

The J gene is TRBJ2-5, the V gene TRBV5-4; 13 nucleotides line up with TRBD2. Per germline, CDR1 SGHNT and CDR2 YYREEE (reference sequence). There are 16 residues in the CDR3. V lost 4 bases, J lost 2 bases, and 5 bases stayed unmatched. The CDR3 DNA follows: TGTGCCAGCAGCCGACTAGCGGGGGGACAACAAGAGACCCAGTACTTC. Its translation: CASSRLAGGQQETQYF.

The rearrangement uses TRBV11-2 and TRBJ2-5; 8 nucleotides line up with TRBD1. The germline V gene has CDR1 SGHAT and CDR2 FQNNGV. CDR3 length: 15 amino acids. The V segment lost 1 base and the J segment 4 bases; nucleotides outside the gene matches: 5. DNA of the CDR3: TGTGCCAGCAGCTTAGGGACAGGGCTGCGAGAGACCCAGTACTTC. Residues: CASSLGTGLRETQYF. Using reference TRBV11-2 and TRBJ2-5 for the parts outside the CDR3, the full variable domain is EAGVAQSPRYKIIEKRQSVAFWCNPISGHATLYWYQQILGQGPKLLIQFQNNGVVDDSQLPKDRFSAERLKGVDSTLKIQPAKLEDSAVYLCASSLGTGLRETQYFGPGTRLLVL.

V is TRBV9 and J is TRBJ2-1, with 8 bases lining up with TRBD2. The V gene's germline CDR1 is SGDLS and CDR2 YYNGEE. This CDR3 spans 19 amino acids. V lost 3 bases, J lost 8 bases, and 22 bases stayed unmatched. This CDR3 reads CASSAGLRGSGGGPDEQFF. CDR3 bases: TGTGCCAGCAGCGCCGGCCTGCGGGGATCGGGCGGGGGGCCGGATGAGCAGTTCTTC. Together with reference TRBV9 and TRBJ2-1, the CDR3 gives the full variable domain: DSGVTQTPKHLITATGQRVTLRCSPRSGDLSVYWYQQSLDQGLQFLIQYYNGEERAKGNILERFSAQQFPDLHSELNLSSLELGDSALYFCASSAGLRGSGGGPDEQFFGPGTRLTVL.

The CDR3 here is CASSLDRSDTEAFF. The CDR3 region has the DNA TGTGCCAGCAGTTTGGACAGGTCTGACACTGAAGCTTTCTTT. The chain combines TRBV6-5 with TRBJ1-1; 7 bases map to TRBD1. Unmatched junction bases numbered 5, after V lost 4 bases and J lost 3 bases. The CDR3 totals 14 residues. Germline lookup yields CDR1 MNHEY and CDR2 SVGAGI.

The chain uses TRBV29-1 and TRBJ2-1, with 9 bases aligning to TRBD2. This CDR3 has 17 amino acids. Germline V gives CDR1 SQVTM, CDR2 ANQGSEA. Trimming removed 5 bases from V and 5 bases from J; junction bases left unmatched: 16. The CDR3 reads CSVRVAGALLNHNEQFF. CDR3 coding DNA: TGCAGCGTTAGGGTAGCGGGGGCCCTCCTTAACCACAATGAGCAGTTCTTC.

This chain links TRBV29-1 with TRBJ2-7; D may be TRBD1 (6 bases). The CDR3 runs 13 residues. Germline V gene sequence: CDR1 SQVTM, CDR2 ANQGSEA. V lost 5 bases and J 2 bases, leaving 13 bases between the germline ends. CDR3 sequence: CSVRAGEPYEQYF. CDR3 DNA: TGCAGCGTTCGAGCAGGGGAGCCCTACGAGCAGTACTTC.

The V call is TRBV4-3, the J call TRBJ2-5, with 7 bases that match TRBD2. With 4 bases clipped from V and 5 bases from J, the junction kept 13 bases outside the gene matches. The CDR3 extends over 16 amino acids. Germline lookup yields CDR1 LGHNA and CDR2 YSLEER. The CDR3 bases are TGCGCCAGCAGCCGTAACCGGGCGGGGGTTGGGGAGACCCAGTACTTC. Protein: CASSRNRAGVGETQYF.